Listed below are T cell receptor beta chains from one sample, sequenced in a study of CD8 T cells in Susac syndrome. TCRdb reanalysed the immunoSEQ multiplex PCR reads using MiXCR and keeps one entry per CDR3 protein. The sample holds about 180,000 distinct CDR3 sequences; about 95% are singletons and the top ten take less than 0.2%. Sequenced input: CD8+ T cells from PBMCs. These receptors all stem from a human donor with multiple sclerosis. Both conserved end residues are part of each CDR3. Fields, in order: J gene, D gene, V gene, clone size, CDR3 DNA, CDR3 protein. The D gene is left open where the match is weak. Not every row has a clone size; where given, it reads once, few, many or a size class.

>TRBJ2-7|TRBD2|TRBV2|.
TGTGCCAGCAGGAGACTAGCGGGAGATGAGCAGTACTTC
CASRRLAGDEQYF
>TRBJ1-1|TRBD1|TRBV7-9|.
TGTGCCAGCAAGGAACAGGGGCCATACACTGAAGCTTTCTTT
CASKEQGPYTEAFF
>TRBJ2-7|TRBD1|TRBV20-1|.
TGCAGTGCTACCCCTGCCGGGACAGGGCACGAGCAGTACTTC
CSATPAGTGHEQYF
>TRBJ2-3|.|TRBV7-3|.
TGTGCCAGCAGCTCCGGGGTGTCCACAGATACGCAGTATTTT
CASSSGVSTDTQYF
>TRBJ2-1|TRBD1|TRBV3-1|once
TGTGCCAGCAGCCAAGTGCGACAGGGGATATACAATGAGCAGTTCTTC
CASSQVRQGIYNEQFF
>TRBJ2-7|.|TRBV12-3/TRBV12-4|.
TGTGCCAGCAGCTTCGAACTCTACGAGCAGTACTTC
CASSFELYEQYF
>TRBJ2-1|TRBD2|TRBV29-1|.
TGCAGCGTCGCTACGACTAGCGTAACTTACAATGAGCAGTTCTTC
CSVATTSVTYNEQFF
>TRBJ2-7|TRBD2|TRBV5-1|.
TGCGCCAGCAGCTTGGAGCGGGGCCAGGACGAGCAGTACTTC
CASSLERGQDEQYF
>TRBJ2-7|.|TRBV29-1|.
TGCAGCGTTGGTAATTGGGAAAGGACCGAGGCGTACTTC
CSVGNWERTEAYF
>TRBJ2-1|.|TRBV30|few
TGTGCCTGGAGTCGCGGAAGAGGAAACAATGAGCAGTTCTTC
CAWSRGRGNNEQFF